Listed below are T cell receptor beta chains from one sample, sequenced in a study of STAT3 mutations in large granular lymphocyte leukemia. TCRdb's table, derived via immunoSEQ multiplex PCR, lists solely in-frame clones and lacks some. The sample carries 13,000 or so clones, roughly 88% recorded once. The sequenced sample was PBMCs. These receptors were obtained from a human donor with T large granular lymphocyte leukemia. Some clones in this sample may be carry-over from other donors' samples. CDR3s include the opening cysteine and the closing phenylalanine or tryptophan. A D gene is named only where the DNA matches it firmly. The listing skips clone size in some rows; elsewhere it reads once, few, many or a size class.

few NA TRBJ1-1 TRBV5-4 TGTGCCAGCAGCAAAGACCGATCGGGGAACACTGAAGCTTTCTTT CASSKDRSGNTEAFF
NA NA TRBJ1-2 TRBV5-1 TGCGCCAGCAGCTTAGACGGCCCTTCTAACTATGGCTACACCTTC CASSLDGPSNYGYTF
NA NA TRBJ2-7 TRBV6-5 TGTGCCAGCAGTTCCCTCTACGAGCAGTACTTC CASSSLYEQYF
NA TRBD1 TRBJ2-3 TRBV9 TGTGCCAGCAGCGTATCAGGGGGCCGGACAGATACGCAGTATTTT CASSVSGGRTDTQYF
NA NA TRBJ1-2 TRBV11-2 TGTGCCAGCAGCTTAGATGTCAACCGGGCGGGAGGCTACACCTTC CASSLDVNRAGGYTF
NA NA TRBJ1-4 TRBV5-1 TGCGCCAGCAGGTCTGACGCCGCTAATGAAAAACTGTTTTTT CASRSDAANEKLFF
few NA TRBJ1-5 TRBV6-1 TGTGCCAGCAGTGAAGGGGTAGGTCAGCCCCAGCATTTT CASSEGVGQPQHF
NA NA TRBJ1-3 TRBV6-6 TGTGCCAGCAATGACGGACAGACCTCTGGAAACACCATATATTTT CASNDGQTSGNTIYF
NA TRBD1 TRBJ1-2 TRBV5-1 TGCGCCAGCACCCGGGGACAGGAGAACTATGGCTACACCTTC CASTRGQENYGYTF
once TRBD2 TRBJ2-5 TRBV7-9 TGTGCCAGCAGCTTAGGGGTAGCGGGACAAGAGACCCAGTACTTC CASSLGVAGQETQYF
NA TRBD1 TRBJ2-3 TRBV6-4 TGTGCCAGCAGTGAACAGGGGGCTAGCACAGATACGCAGTATTTT CASSEQGASTDTQYF
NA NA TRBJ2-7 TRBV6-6 TGTGCCAGCAGTCCCGATCCATACGAGCAGTACTTC CASSPDPYEQYF
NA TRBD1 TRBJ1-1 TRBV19 TGTGCCAGTAGTATAGTCGGGACAGGGAAGATGAACACTGAAGCTTTCTTT CASSIVGTGKMNTEAFF
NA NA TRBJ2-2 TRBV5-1 TGCGCCAGCAGCAACCCCGGGACGCGGAGGACCGGGGAGCTGTTTTTT CASSNPGTRRTGELFF
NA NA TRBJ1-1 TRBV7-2 TGTGCCAGCAGCTTAGGCCGGAACACTGAAGCTTTCTTT CASSLGRNTEAFF
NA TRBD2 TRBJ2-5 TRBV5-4 TGTGCCAGCAGCTCTGGGACTAGCGGGAGGCTGCAAGAGACCCAGTACTTC CASSSGTSGRLQETQYF
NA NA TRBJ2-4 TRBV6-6 TGTTCCAGTAGCCGGGCCCCTTTAAACATTCAGTACTTC CSSSRAPLNIQYF
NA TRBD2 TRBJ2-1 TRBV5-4 TGTGCCAGCAGAAGAGCGGGATCCTCCTACAATGAGCAGTTCTTC CASRRAGSSYNEQFF
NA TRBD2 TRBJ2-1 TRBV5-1 TGCGCCAGCAGGGGGGGGGAACCCTACAATGAGCAGTTCTTC CASRGGEPYNEQFF
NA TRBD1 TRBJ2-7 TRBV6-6 TGTGCCAGCAGTTACGGACAGGGGCAAGAGCAGTACTTC CASSYGQGQEQYF
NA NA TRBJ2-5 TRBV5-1 TGCGCCAGCAGCCCCTGGGGGGGGCGGGAAGAGACCCAGTACTTC CASSPWGGREETQYF
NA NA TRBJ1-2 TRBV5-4 TGTGCCAGCAGTTTAGACAACCTAAGGGGCTACACCTTC CASSLDNLRGYTF
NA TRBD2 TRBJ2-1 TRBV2 TGTGCCAGCAGTGAATTAAGCGGGGGGGCTAATGAGCAGTTCTTC CASSELSGGANEQFF
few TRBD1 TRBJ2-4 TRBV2 TGTGCCAGCAGTGAGACAGGGCTAGGCGGAAACATTCAGTACTTC CASSETGLGGNIQYF
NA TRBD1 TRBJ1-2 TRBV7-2 TGTGCCAGCAGCTATGGACAGGGAAACTATGGCTACACCTTC CASSYGQGNYGYTF
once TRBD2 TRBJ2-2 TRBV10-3 TGTGCCATCAGCCGGACTAGCGGGAGGGGAAGCACCGGGGAGCTGTTTTTT CAISRTSGRGSTGELFF
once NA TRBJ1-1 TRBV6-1 TGTGCCAGCAGTGAAATGGAGGGAAACACTGAAGCTTTCTTT CASSEMEGNTEAFF
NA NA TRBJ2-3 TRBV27 TGTGCCAGCAGTGTGAGGCCCCTAGCGGATACGCAGTATTTT CASSVRPLADTQYF
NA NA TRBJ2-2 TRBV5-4 TGTGCCAGCAGCCTGAGTGGGGAGACCGGGGAGCTGTTTTTT CASSLSGETGELFF
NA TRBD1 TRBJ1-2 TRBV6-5 TGTGCCAGCAGCCGAGGACAGGGGATTGGCTACACCTTC CASSRGQGIGYTF
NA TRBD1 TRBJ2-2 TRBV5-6 TGTGCCAGCAGCACCCCCCGGACAGGGAACACCGGGGAGCTGTTTTTT CASSTPRTGNTGELFF
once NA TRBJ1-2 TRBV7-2 TGTGCCAGCAGCTTAGTAGGTGGGGCGCATGGCTACACCTTC CASSLVGGAHGYTF
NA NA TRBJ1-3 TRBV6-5 TGTGCCAGCAGCGGGAGTCGAGGTATAGGCAACACCATATATTTT CASSGSRGIGNTIYF
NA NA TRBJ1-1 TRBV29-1 TGCAGCGTTGATCGGGGTGAAGTCACTGAAGCTTTCTTT CSVDRGEVTEAFF